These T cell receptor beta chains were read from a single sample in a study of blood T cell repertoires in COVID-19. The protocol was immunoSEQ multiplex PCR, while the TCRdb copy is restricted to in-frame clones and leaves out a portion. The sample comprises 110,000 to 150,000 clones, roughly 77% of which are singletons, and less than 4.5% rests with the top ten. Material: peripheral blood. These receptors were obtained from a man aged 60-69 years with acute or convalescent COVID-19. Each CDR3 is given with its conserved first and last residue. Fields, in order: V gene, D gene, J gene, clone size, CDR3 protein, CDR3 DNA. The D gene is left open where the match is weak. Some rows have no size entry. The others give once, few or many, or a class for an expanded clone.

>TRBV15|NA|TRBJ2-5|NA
CATSRDLVETQYF
TGTGCCACCAGCAGAGATCTCGTGGAGACCCAGTACTTC
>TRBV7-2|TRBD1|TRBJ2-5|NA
CASSAYRGGGETQYF
TGTGCCAGCAGCGCGTACAGGGGCGGTGGAGAGACCCAGTACTTC
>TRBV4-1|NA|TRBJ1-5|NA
CASSRLQGDQPQHF
TGCGCCAGCAGCCGTCTACAGGGAGATCAGCCCCAGCATTTT
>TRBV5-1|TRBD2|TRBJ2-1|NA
CASSLPNSSGSNYNEQFF
TGCGCCAGCAGCTTGCCGAATTCAAGCGGGAGCAACTACAATGAGCAGTTCTTC
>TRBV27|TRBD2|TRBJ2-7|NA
CASSLVWGGRASIPYEQYF
TGTGCCAGCAGCTTGGTTTGGGGCGGGAGGGCCTCGATACCCTACGAGCAGTACTTC
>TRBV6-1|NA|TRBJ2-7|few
CASSEAPTGYEQYF
TGTGCCAGCAGTGAAGCACCGACGGGGTACGAGCAGTACTTC
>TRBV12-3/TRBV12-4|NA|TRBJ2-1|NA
CASNTGLDEQFF
TGTGCCAGTAACACAGGGTTGGATGAGCAGTTCTTC
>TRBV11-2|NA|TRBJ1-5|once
CASSLVSNQPQHF
TGTGCCAGCAGCTTAGTCTCGAATCAGCCCCAGCATTTT
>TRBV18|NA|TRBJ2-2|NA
CASSPPVNTGELFF
TGTGCCAGCTCACCTCCAGTAAACACCGGGGAGCTGTTTTTT
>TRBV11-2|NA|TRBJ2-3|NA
CASSLGLEGDTQYF
TGTGCCAGCAGCTTGGGTCTAGAAGGAGATACGCAGTATTTT
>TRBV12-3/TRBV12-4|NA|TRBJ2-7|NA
CASSVNSYEQYF
TGTGCCAGCAGCGTTAACTCCTACGAGCAGTACTTC
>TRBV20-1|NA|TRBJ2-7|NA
CSASLQGIGYEQYF
TGCAGTGCTAGTTTGCAGGGGATCGGTTACGAGCAGTACTTC
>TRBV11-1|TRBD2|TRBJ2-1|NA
CASSLAEIAGYNEQFF
TGTGCCAGCAGCTTAGCCGAGATAGCGGGATACAATGAGCAGTTCTTC
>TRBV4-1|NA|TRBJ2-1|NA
CASSQDGLNSLGDNEQFF
TGCGCCAGCAGCCAAGACGGACTGAACTCCCTCGGCGACAATGAGCAGTTCTTC
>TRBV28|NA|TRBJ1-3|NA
CASSPGQYSGNTIYF
TGTGCCAGCAGTCCCGGACAGTACTCTGGAAACACCATATATTTT
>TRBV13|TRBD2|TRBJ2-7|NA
CASSLAGGREDAYEQYF
TGTGCCAGCAGCTTAGCGGGGGGGCGGGAGGACGCCTACGAGCAGTACTTC
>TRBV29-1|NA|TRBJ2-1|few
CSARYNEQFF
TGCAGCGCCCGCTACAATGAGCAGTTCTTC
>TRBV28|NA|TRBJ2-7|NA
CASSRGPGVGEQYF
TGTGCCAGCAGTCGAGGCCCGGGGGTTGGCGAGCAGTACTTC
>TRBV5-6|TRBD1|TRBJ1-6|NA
CASSRGDSYNSPLHF
TGTGCCAGCAGCCGCGGGGACAGCTATAATTCACCCCTCCACTTT
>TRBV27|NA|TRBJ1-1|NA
CASRRQPNTEAFF
TGTGCCAGCCGACGACAGCCGAACACTGAAGCTTTCTTT
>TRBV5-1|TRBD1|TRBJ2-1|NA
CASSLGTGGNEQFF
TGCGCCAGCAGCTTGGGGACAGGGGGCAATGAGCAGTTCTTC
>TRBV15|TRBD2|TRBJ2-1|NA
CATSTGGASRVNEQFF
TGTGCCACCTCAACGGGGGGGGCGAGCCGTGTCAATGAGCAGTTCTTC
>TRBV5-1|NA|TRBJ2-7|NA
CASSIDRREQYF
TGCGCCAGCAGCATCGACAGGCGCGAGCAGTACTTC
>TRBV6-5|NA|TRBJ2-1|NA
CASRTLTGNNEQFF
TGTGCCAGCAGAACCCTGACGGGTAACAATGAGCAGTTCTTC
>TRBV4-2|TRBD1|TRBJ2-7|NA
CASSQGRDRPYF
TGTGCCAGCAGCCAAGGTAGGGACAGACCGTACTTC
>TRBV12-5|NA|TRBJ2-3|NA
CASGLFPSTDTQYF
TGTGCTAGTGGTTTGTTTCCTAGCACAGATACGCAGTATTTT
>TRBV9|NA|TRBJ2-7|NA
CASSVVAGFSYEQYF
TGTGCCAGCAGCGTAGTGGCGGGATTTTCCTACGAGCAGTACTTC
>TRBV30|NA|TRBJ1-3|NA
CAHTRDSSGNTIYF
TGTGCCCACACCCGGGACTCTTCTGGAAACACCATATATTTT
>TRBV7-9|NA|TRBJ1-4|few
CASSAPGAINEKLFF
TGTGCCAGCAGCGCCCCAGGGGCGATTAATGAAAAACTGTTTTTT
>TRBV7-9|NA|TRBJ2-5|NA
CASSLGQKETQYF
TGTGCCAGCAGCTTAGGACAGAAAGAGACCCAGTACTTC
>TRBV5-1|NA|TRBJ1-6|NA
CASSLEADSSYNSPLHF
TGCGCCAGCAGCTTGGAGGCAGACAGCTCCTATAATTCACCCCTCCACTTT
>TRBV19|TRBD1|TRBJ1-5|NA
CASSIRDRGNQPQHF
TGTGCCAGTAGTATAAGGGACAGGGGTAATCAGCCCCAGCATTTT
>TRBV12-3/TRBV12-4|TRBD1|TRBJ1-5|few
CASSLGQADQHF
TGTGCCAGCAGTTTGGGACAGGCGGACCAGCATTTT
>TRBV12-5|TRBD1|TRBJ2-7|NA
CASGLVDRGPNSYEQYF
TGTGCTAGTGGTTTGGTTGACAGGGGGCCTAACTCCTACGAGCAGTACTTC
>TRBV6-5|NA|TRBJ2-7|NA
CASSYTGGVSSYEQYF
TGTGCCAGCAGTTACACCGGAGGGGTGAGTTCGTACGAGCAGTACTTC
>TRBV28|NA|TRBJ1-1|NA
CASKGEYTEAFF
TGTGCCAGCAAGGGGGAATACACTGAAGCTTTCTTT
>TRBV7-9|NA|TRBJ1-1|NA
CASSLVRNTEAFF
TGTGCCAGCAGCTTAGTCAGGAACACTGAAGCTTTCTTT
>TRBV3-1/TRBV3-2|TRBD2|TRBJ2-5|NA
CASTWGGSGRETQYF
TGTGCCAGCACCTGGGGAGGGAGCGGGAGAGAGACCCAGTACTTC
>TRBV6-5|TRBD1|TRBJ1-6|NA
CASSLTGGASPLHF
TGTGCCAGCAGTTTGACAGGGGGCGCTTCACCCCTCCACTTT
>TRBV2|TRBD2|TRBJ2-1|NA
CASSPGLAVDEQFF
TGTGCCAGCAGCCCCGGACTAGCGGTCGATGAGCAGTTCTTC
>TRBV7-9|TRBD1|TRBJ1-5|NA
CASSRPGGGQPQHF
TGTGCCAGCAGCCGGCCAGGGGGAGGTCAGCCCCAGCATTTT
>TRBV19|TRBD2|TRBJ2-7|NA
CASSIVLAGSYEQYF
TGTGCCAGTAGTATAGTCCTAGCGGGAAGCTACGAGCAGTACTTC
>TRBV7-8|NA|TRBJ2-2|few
CASSPSSANTGELFF
TGTGCCAGCAGCCCAAGTAGTGCGAACACCGGGGAGCTGTTTTTT
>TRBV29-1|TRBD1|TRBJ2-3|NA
CSVEVPQGGHTDTQYF
TGCAGCGTTGAAGTACCACAGGGGGGACACACGGATACGCAGTATTTT
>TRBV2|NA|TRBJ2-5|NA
CASIDGTPSGGKTQYF
TGTGCCAGCATAGACGGAACGCCCTCAGGGGGGAAGACCCAGTACTTC
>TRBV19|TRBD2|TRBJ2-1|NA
CASRAGLAYNEQFF
TGTGCCAGTAGGGCGGGACTAGCCTACAATGAGCAGTTCTTC
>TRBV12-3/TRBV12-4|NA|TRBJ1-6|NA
CASSFAESPLHF
TGTGCCAGCAGTTTTGCGGAATCACCCCTCCACTTT
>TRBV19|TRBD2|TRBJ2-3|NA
CASSMGAGEGTDTQYF
TGTGCCAGTAGTATGGGAGCGGGAGAGGGCACAGATACGCAGTATTTT
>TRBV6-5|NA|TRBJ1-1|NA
CASSYWRPGDTEAFF
TGTGCCAGCAGTTACTGGAGACCGGGAGACACTGAAGCTTTCTTT
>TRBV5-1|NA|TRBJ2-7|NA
CASSRFTGHPYEQYF
TGCGCCAGCAGCCGATTCACAGGGCACCCCTACGAGCAGTACTTC
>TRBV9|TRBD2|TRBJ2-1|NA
CASSVGAGGYNEQFF
TGTGCCAGCAGCGTAGGAGCGGGAGGGTACAATGAGCAGTTCTTC